The present entry profiles one TCR beta chain with its context. Assay: immunoSEQ multiplex PCR; the TCRdb copy retains only in-frame clones and omits some. This table has 250,000 to 350,000 clones, roughly 87% appearing once. This sample was included in a study of blood T cell repertoires in COVID-19. This CDR3 has 16 amino acids. V gave up 3 bases and J gave up 6 bases, with 20 bases separating them. From germline, CDR1 is MGHRA and CDR2 YSYEKL. The source material was peripheral blood. This receptor was obtained from a woman aged 45-65 years who had recovered from COVID-19. The chain joins TRBV4-1 to TRBJ1-2; tentative D call: TRBD1 (6 bases). The DNA for the CDR3 is TGCGCCAGCAGCCAGCCGGGGCGGGGGCCAGTGGATGGCTACACCTTC. Amino acid sequence: CASSQPGRGPVDGYTF.